Following are 5 T cell receptor beta chains from one sample sequenced in a study of response to subunit inactivated influenza vaccine. TCRdb passed the RT-PCR reads through MiXCR, listing each CDR3 protein once. Here the sample spans a few hundred thousand distinct CDR3 sequences, around 11% being singletons. The data were also submitted as part of a second study, on T cells expressing NK-cell markers. That source reports: Production of TCR beta cDNA relied on 5'RACE template switching with UMIs.

Sequenced material: PBMCs from blood, taken on the day of vaccination. All receptors derive from a man aged 50 to 60 who received an inactivated influenza vaccine.

V usage is TRBV12-3 or TRBV12-4 and J usage is TRBJ2-3; D is unresolved. With 3 bases removed from V and 6 bases from J, the gap between germline ends came to 13 bases. CDR3 length: 14 amino acids. The CDR3 DNA reads as TGTGCCAGCAGTTTGAGGACCCTCGGGGATACGCAGTATTTT. This sequence encodes CASSLRTLGDTQYF.

This chain links TRBV6-1 with TRBJ2-7; 15 bases fit TRBD2. Trimming at V came to 5 bases and at J to 0 bases, leaving 11 bases not matched to a gene. The germline V gene encodes CDR1 MNHNS and CDR2 SASEGT. The CDR3 extends over 19 amino acids. The DNA of the CDR3 is TGTGCCAGCAGTAAACAGGGACTAGCGGGGGGCATGAGCTCCTACGAGCAGTACTTC. This translates into CASSKQGLAGGMSSYEQYF.

This clonotype turned up a few times. The CDR3 bases are TGTGCCAGCAGCTTAGAGGGGGCGACTAGCGGGAGTGGGTACGAGCAGTACTTC. This sequence encodes CASSLEGATSGSGYEQYF. V and J are TRBV11-2 and TRBJ2-7; TRBD2 aligns across 12 bases. CDR1 is SGHAT and CDR2 is FQNNGV in the germline V gene. The length of the CDR3 is 18 residues. The ends lost 0 bases at V and 4 bases at J; junction bases unmatched: 10.

This rearrangement joins TRBV12-3 or TRBV12-4 to TRBJ2-4; either TRBD1 or TRBD2 may fit D (5 bases each). Trimming took 1 base from V and 4 from J, leaving 11 bases between them. The CDR3 is 15 residues long. The CDR3 loop is CASSLGGNRKNIQYF. The CDR3 DNA follows: TGTGCCAGCAGTTTAGGGGGGAATCGTAAAAACATTCAGTACTTC.

This clonotype was observed at least ten times. V is TRBV5-1 and J is TRBJ1-2; D gene uncertain. CDR1 SGHRS and CDR2 YFSETQ come from the germline V gene. The CDR3 loop spans 14 amino acids. Between the trimmed V and J ends, which lost 4 bases and 2 bases, there was a span of 12 bases. The CDR3 DNA sequence: TGCGCCAGCAGCCCATCCCCAGGAAACTATGGCTACACCTTC. Amino acids: CASSPSPGNYGYTF.